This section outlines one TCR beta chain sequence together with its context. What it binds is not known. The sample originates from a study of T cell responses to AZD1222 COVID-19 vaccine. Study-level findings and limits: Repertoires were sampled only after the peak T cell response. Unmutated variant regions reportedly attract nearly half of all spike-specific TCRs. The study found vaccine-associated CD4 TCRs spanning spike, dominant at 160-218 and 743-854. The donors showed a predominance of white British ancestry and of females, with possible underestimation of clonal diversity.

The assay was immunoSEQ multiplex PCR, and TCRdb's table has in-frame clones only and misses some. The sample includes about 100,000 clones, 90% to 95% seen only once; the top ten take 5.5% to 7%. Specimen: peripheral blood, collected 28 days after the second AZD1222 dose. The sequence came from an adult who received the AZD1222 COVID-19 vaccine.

CDR3 in DNA: TGTGCCATCAGTGAGTCGAGGAACTATGAGCAGTTCTTC. This gives the protein CAISESRNYEQFF. The rearrangement uses TRBV10-3 and TRBJ2-1; D gene uncertain. The V gene's germline CDR1 is ENHRY and CDR2 SYGVKD. The ends were cut back, 0 bases at V and 8 bases at J, with 8 bases in the middle. This CDR3 contains 13 residues.